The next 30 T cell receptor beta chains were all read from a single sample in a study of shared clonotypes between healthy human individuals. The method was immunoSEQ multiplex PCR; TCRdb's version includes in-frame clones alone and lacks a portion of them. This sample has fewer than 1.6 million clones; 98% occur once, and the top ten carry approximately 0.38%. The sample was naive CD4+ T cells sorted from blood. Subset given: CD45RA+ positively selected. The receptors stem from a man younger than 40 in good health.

The DNA for the CDR3 is TGTGCCAGCAGTGTGGGACAGGGATTCTCCTACGAGCAGTACTTC. Amino acid sequence: CASSVGQGFSYEQYF. This chain uses TRBV27 with TRBJ2-7; 9 bases fit TRBD1. CDR3 length: 15 residues. CDR1 and CDR2 (germline): MNHEY, SMNVEV (reference sequence). J gave up 0 bases and V 5 bases, and 5 bases lay outside the gene matches.

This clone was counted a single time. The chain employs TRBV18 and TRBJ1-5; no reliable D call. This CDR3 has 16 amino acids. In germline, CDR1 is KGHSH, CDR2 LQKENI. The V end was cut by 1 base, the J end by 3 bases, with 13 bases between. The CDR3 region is CASSPLPLTDNQPQHF. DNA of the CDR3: TGTGCCAGCTCACCACTCCCCTTGACCGACAATCAGCCCCAGCATTTT.

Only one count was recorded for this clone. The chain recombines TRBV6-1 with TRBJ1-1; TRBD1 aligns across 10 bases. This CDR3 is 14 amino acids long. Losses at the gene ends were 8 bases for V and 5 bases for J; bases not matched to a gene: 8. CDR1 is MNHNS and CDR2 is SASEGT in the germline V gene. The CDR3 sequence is CASVKGQGRTEAFF. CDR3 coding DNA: TGTGCCAGCGTAAAGGGACAGGGGCGGACTGAAGCTTTCTTT.

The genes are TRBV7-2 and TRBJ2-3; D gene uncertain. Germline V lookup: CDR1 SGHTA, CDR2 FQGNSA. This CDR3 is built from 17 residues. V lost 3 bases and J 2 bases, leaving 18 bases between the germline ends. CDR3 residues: CASSFNGLAPFTDTQYF. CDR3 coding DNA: TGTGCCAGCAGCTTTAACGGGTTGGCCCCTTTCACAGATACGCAGTATTTT.

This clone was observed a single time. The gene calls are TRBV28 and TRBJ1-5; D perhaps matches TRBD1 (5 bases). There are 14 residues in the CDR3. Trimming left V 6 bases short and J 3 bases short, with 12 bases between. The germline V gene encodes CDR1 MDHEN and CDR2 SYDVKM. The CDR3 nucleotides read TGTGCCAGCAGGTGGGGCCACAACAATCAGCCCCAGCATTTT. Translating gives CASRWGHNNQPQHF.

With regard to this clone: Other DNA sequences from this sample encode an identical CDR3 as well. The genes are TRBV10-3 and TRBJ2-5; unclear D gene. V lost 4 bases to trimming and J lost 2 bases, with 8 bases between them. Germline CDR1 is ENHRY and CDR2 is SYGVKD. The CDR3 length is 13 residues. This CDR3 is CAISATDQETQYF. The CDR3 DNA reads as TGTGCCATCAGTGCAACCGATCAAGAGACCCAGTACTTC.

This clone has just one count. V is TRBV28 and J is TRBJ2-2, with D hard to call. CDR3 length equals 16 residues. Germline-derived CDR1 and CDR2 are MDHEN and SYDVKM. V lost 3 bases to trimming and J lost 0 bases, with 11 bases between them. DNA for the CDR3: TGTGCCAGCAGTTTTGCGGCAGCCCCGAACACCGGGGAGCTGTTTTTT. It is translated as CASSFAAAPNTGELFF.

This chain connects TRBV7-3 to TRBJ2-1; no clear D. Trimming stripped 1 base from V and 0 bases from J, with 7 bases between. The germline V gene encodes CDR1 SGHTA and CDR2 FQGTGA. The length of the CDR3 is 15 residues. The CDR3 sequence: CASSLIGDSYNEQFF. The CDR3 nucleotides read TGTGCCAGCAGCTTAATCGGCGACTCCTACAATGAGCAGTTCTTC.

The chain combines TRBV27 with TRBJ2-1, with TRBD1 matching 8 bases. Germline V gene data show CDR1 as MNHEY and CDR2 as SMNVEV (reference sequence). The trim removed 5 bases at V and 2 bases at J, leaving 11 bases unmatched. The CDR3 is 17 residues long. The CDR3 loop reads CASSLDRTGLAYNEQFF. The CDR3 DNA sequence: TGTGCCAGCAGTCTCGACCGGACAGGGTTGGCCTACAATGAGCAGTTCTTC.

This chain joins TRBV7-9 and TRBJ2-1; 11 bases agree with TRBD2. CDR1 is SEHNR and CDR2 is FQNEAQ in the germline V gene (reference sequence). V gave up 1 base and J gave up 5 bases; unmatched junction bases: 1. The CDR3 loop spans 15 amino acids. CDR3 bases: TGTGCCAGCAGCTTAGTACTAGCGGGAGACAATGAGCAGTTCTTC. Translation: CASSLVLAGDNEQFF.

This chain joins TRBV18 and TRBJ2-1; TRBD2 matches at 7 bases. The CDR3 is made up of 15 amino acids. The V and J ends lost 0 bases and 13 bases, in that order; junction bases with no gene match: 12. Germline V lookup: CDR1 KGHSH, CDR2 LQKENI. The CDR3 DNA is TGTGCCAGCTCACCACCGGGTGAGGCGGGAGTACTACAGTTCTTC. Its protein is CASSPPGEAGVLQFF.

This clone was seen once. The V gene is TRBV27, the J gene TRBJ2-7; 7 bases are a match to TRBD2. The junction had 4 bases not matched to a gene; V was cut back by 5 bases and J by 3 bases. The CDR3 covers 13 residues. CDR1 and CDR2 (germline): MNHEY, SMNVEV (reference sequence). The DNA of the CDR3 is TGTGCCAGCAGTCATGGGACTAACTACGAGCAGTACTTC. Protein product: CASSHGTNYEQYF.

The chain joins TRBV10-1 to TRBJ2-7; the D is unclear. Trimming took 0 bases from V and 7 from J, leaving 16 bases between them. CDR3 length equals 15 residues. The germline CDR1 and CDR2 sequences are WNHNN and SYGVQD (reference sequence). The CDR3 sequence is CASSESNPGSREQYF. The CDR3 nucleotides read TGCGCCAGCAGTGAGTCGAATCCCGGGTCTCGGGAGCAGTACTTC.

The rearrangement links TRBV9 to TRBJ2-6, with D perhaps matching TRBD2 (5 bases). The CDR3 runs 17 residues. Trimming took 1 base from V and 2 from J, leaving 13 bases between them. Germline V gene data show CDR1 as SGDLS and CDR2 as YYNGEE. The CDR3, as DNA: TGTGCCAGCAGCGTACAACCGCCGGGGACTGGGGCCAACGTCCTGACTTTC. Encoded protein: CASSVQPPGTGANVLTF.

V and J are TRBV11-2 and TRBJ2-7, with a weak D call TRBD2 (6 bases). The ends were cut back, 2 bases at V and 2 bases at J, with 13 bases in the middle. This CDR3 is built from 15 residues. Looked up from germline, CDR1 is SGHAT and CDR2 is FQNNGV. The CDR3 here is CASSLSGLETYEQYF. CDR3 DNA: TGTGCCAGCAGCTTATCGGGACTTGAGACCTACGAGCAGTACTTC. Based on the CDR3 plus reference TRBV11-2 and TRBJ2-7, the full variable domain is EAGVAQSPRYKIIEKRQSVAFWCNPISGHATLYWYQQILGQGPKLLIQFQNNGVVDDSQLPKDRFSAERLKGVDSTLKIQPAKLEDSAVYLCASSLSGLETYEQYFGPGTRLTVT.

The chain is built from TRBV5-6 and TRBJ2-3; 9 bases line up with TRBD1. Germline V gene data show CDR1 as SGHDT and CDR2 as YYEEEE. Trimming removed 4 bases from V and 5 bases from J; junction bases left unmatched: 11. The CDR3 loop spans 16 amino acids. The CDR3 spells CASSKTGTGRLDTQYF. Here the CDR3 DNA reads TGTGCCAGCAGCAAGACCGGGACAGGGAGATTAGATACGCAGTATTTT.

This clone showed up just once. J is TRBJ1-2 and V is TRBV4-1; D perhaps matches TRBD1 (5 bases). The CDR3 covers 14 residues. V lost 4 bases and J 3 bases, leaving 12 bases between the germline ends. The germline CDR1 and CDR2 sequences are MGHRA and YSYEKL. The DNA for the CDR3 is TGCGCCAGCAGCCCAGGAGACAGCCACTATGGCTACACCTTC. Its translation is CASSPGDSHYGYTF.

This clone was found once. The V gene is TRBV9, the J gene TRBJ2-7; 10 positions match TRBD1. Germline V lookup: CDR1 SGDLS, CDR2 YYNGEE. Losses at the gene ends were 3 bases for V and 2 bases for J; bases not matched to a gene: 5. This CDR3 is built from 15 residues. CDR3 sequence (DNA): TGTGCCAGCAGCGAGGGACAGGGGAGCCCCTACGAGCAGTACTTC. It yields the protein CASSEGQGSPYEQYF.

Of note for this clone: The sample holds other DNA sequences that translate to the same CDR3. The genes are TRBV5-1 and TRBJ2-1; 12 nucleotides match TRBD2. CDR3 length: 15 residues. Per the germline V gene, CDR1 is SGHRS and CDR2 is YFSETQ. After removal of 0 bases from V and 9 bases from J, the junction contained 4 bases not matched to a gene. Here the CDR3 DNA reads TGCGCCAGCAGCTTGGGACTAGCGGGAGTGGGTGAGCAGTTCTTC. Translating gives CASSLGLAGVGEQFF.

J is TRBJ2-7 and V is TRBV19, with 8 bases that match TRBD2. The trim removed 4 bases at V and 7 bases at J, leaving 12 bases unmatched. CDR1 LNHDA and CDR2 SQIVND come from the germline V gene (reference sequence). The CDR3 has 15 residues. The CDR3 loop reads CASSTGTSPVEEQYF. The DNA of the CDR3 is TGTGCCAGTAGTACCGGGACTAGTCCCGTCGAAGAGCAGTACTTC.

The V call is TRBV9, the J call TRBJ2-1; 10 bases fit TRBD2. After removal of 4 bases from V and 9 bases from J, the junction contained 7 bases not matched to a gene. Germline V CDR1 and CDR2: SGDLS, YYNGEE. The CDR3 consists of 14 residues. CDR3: CASSTSGRAIEQFF. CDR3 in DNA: TGTGCCAGCAGCACGAGCGGGAGGGCCATTGAGCAGTTCTTC.

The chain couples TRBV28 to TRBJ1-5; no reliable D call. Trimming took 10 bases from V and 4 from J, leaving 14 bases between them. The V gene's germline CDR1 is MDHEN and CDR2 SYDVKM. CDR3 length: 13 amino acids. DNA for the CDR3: TGTGCCATCACGAAGGCACTTAATCAGCCCCAGCATTTT. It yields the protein CAITKALNQPQHF.

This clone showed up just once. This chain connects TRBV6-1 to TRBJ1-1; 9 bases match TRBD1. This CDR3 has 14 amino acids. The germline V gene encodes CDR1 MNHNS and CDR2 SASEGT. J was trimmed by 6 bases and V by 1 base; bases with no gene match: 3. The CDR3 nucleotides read TGTGCCAGCAGTGAAGGAACAGGGGGCGCTGAAGCTTTCTTT. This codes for CASSEGTGGAEAFF.

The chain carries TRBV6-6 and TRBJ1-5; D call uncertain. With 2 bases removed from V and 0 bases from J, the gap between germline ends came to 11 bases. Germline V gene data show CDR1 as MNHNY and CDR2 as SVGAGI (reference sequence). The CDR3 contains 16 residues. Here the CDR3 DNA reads TGTGCCAGCAGTTACGAGTCAGACTATAGCAATCAGCCCCAGCATTTT. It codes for CASSYESDYSNQPQHF.

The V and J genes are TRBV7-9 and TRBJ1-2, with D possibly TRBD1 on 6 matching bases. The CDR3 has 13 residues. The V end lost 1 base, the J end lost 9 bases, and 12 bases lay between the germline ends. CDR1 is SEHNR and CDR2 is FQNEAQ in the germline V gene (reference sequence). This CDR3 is CASSLVSGASYTF. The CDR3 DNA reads TGTGCCAGCAGCTTAGTTTCGGGGGCGAGCTACACCTTC.

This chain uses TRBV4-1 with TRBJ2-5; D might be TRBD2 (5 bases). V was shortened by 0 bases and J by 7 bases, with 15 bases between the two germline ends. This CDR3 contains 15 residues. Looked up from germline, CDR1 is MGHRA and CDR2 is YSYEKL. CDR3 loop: CASSQDLGLGGTQYF. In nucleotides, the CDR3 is TGCGCCAGCAGCCAAGATCTAGGTCTAGGAGGGACCCAGTACTTC.

Here the CDR3 DNA reads TGTGCCAGCAGCTTGGCCGGACAGTTCAGCTCCTACAATGAGCAGTTCTTC. It encodes CASSLAGQFSSYNEQFF. The chain is built from TRBV7-8 and TRBJ2-1; tentatively, D is TRBD1 (6 bases). In germline, CDR1 is SGHVS, CDR2 FQNEAQ. The CDR3 covers 17 residues. Trimming cost V 3 bases and J 0 bases, with 15 bases left between them.

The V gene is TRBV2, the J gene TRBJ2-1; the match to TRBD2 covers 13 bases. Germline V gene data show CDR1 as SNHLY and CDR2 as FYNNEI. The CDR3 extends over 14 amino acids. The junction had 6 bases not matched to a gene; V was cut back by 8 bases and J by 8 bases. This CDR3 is CASQGLAGVHEQFF. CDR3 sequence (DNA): TGTGCCAGCCAAGGACTAGCGGGAGTACATGAGCAGTTCTTC.

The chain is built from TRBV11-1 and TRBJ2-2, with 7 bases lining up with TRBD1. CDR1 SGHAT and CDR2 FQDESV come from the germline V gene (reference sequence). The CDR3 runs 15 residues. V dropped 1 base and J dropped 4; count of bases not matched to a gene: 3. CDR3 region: CASSLEGASTGELFF. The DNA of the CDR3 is TGTGCCAGCAGCTTAGAGGGGGCGAGCACCGGGGAGCTGTTTTTT.

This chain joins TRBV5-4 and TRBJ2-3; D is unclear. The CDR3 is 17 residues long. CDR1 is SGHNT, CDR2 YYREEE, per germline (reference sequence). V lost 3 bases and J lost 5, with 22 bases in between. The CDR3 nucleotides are TGTGCCAGCAGCTCCAGTCAAATGGGGATTTCTGTAGATACGCAGTATTTT. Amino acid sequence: CASSSSQMGISVDTQYF. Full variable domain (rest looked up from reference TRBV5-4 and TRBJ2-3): ETGVTQSPTHLIKTRGQQVTLRCSSQSGHNTVSWYQQALGQGPQFIFQYYREEENGRGNFPPRFSGLQFPNYSSELNVNALELDDSALYLCASSSSQMGISVDTQYFGPGTRLTVL.